The rows below give T cell receptor beta chains drawn from one sample of a study of CD8 T cells in ankylosing spondylitis. One entry per CDR3 protein, called by TCRdb with MiXCR from the 5' RACE reads. This sample has about 240,000 distinct CDR3 sequences, with about 10% found just once. The sample was blood, either unsorted or a sorted T cell fraction (not recorded which). These receptors were collected from a male donor with ankylosing spondylitis or in good health (not recorded which). Each CDR3 is given with its conserved first and last residue. The D gene is left open where the match is weak. Clone size is given for some rows only: seen once, a few or many times, or a class if the clone is expanded.

TRBJ2-5,TRBV20-1,-,-,TGCGGTGCTAGAGGTCTGCTACTGCAAGAGATCCAGTACTTC,CGARGLLLQEIQYF
TRBJ2-1,TRBV4-1,-,few,TGCGCCAGCAGCCAATCTCGGACGGGCAATGAGCAGTTCTTC,CASSQSRTGNEQFF
TRBJ2-2,TRBV15,TRBD2,many,TGTGCCACCAATCAAGAAGGGGTCCGGACTAGTAGTCCCGGGGAGCTGTTTTTT,CATNQEGVRTSSPGELFF
TRBJ1-2,TRBV20-1,-,many,TGCAGTGCTACAGGGGTAGGATATGGCTACACCTTC,CSATGVGYGYTF
TRBJ1-2,TRBV2,TRBD1,-,TGTGCCAGCAGAAGTGGGACAGGGTTTAACTATGGCTACACCTTC,CASRSGTGFNYGYTF
TRBJ2-7,TRBV5-1,TRBD1,many,TGCGCCAGCAGCGAGGACAGGGGGCGCGAGCAGTACTTC,CASSEDRGREQYF
TRBJ2-1,TRBV5-1,-,-,TGCGCCAGCAGCTTGGGATTAGGCAGTGAGCAGTTCTTC,CASSLGLGSEQFF
TRBJ2-5,TRBV12-3/TRBV12-4,TRBD2,many,TGTGCCAGCAGTATTAGCGGGGGGAGGGAGACCCAGTACTTC,CASSISGGRETQYF
TRBJ2-1,TRBV2,-,few,TGTGCCAGCACCATGGACAGCTACAATGAGCAGTTCTTC,CASTMDSYNEQFF
TRBJ2-5,TRBV5-1,-,few,TGCGCCAGCAGCCTGATTAAGGGGAGAAGGGGAGAGACCCAGTACTTC,CASSLIKGRRGETQYF
TRBJ2-7,TRBV6-2/TRBV6-3,-,-,TGTGCCAGCAGTAACCCCCGGGACTTTGCCTACGAGCAGTACTTC,CASSNPRDFAYEQYF
TRBJ2-5,TRBV5-1,-,many,TGCGCCAGCAGCTCCCGACAAAGGGGATGGAAAGAGACCCAGTACTTC,CASSSRQRGWKETQYF
TRBJ2-3,TRBV5-1,TRBD1,-,TGCGCCAGCAGCTGGACAGGGGGCAAGTCAGATACGCAGTATTTT,CASSWTGGKSDTQYF
TRBJ2-5,TRBV20-1,-,-,TGCAGTGCTAGAGATCTAGGCGGATCGTGGGCCGAAGAGACCCAGTACTTC,CSARDLGGSWAEETQYF
TRBJ1-2,TRBV7-6,TRBD1,-,TGTGCCAGCAGCCTACTGGGACAGGGTATTGGTCTCTATGGCTACACCTTC,CASSLLGQGIGLYGYTF
TRBJ2-1,TRBV6-5,TRBD2,many,TGTGCCAGCAGTTACGATCTAGCGGGGTACAATGAGCAGTTCTTC,CASSYDLAGYNEQFF
TRBJ2-7,TRBV11-1,TRBD2,few,TGTGCCAGCAGCAGACCCCGGACTAGCGGGGATTACGAGCAGTACTTC,CASSRPRTSGDYEQYF
TRBJ2-3,TRBV9,-,many,TGTGCCAGCAGCGTAACAACAGATACGCAGTATTTT,CASSVTTDTQYF
TRBJ2-1,TRBV12-5,-,many,TGTGCTAGTGGTTTGGTGGAGACAGGTCAGTTCTTC,CASGLVETGQFF
TRBJ1-2,TRBV5-1,-,many,TGCGCCAGCAGCCTCGGAGGGGACTATGGCTACACCTTC,CASSLGGDYGYTF
TRBJ2-1,TRBV29-1,-,many,TGCAGCGTCCCGATCTACAATGAGCAGTTCTTC,CSVPIYNEQFF
TRBJ1-1,TRBV27,-,many,TGTGCCAGCAGTAGTCGGGACCCCAAAAAGGGGACTGAAGCTTTCTTT,CASSSRDPKKGTEAFF
TRBJ2-3,TRBV20-1,TRBD2,many,TGCAGTGCTGCGTTGTCGACTAGCGGGAGATTAGATACGCAGTATTTT,CSAALSTSGRLDTQYF
TRBJ2-7,TRBV12-3/TRBV12-4,TRBD1,many,TGTGCCAGCAGGACAGGGGGCAGTGTCTACGAGCAGTACTTC,CASRTGGSVYEQYF
TRBJ2-3,TRBV12-3/TRBV12-4,TRBD2,many,TGTGCCAGCAGGCTAGCGGGGGGATCGGATACGCAGTATTTT,CASRLAGGSDTQYF
TRBJ2-3,TRBV7-3,-,-,TGTGCCAGCAGCCTAACAGGGATCGAGGCAGATACGCAGTATTTT,CASSLTGIEADTQYF
TRBJ2-5,TRBV28,-,few,TGTGCCAGCAGTTTATACGGGGCAGCGGGCCCGGGGGCCCAGTACTTC,CASSLYGAAGPGAQYF
TRBJ2-1,TRBV6-2/TRBV6-3,-,-,TGTGCCAGCAGTTATCAGCGGAGCTCCTACAATGAGCAGTTCTTC,CASSYQRSSYNEQFF
TRBJ2-7,TRBV5-1,-,many,TGCGCCAGCAGCTTGGACCCTGGACAGTACAAATCCTACGAGCAGTACTTC,CASSLDPGQYKSYEQYF
TRBJ1-5,TRBV5-1,-,many,TGCGCCAGCAGCTTGGAGGGCACTCAGCCCCAGCATTTT,CASSLEGTQPQHF
TRBJ2-5,TRBV7-8,-,many,TGTGCCAGCAGCCCCCCCTCTCGTGGGAAGGAGACCCAGTACTTC,CASSPPSRGKETQYF
TRBJ2-1,TRBV14,-,-,TGTGCCAGCAGCCAGGGGAGGGGGGGAGTTTTCAATGAGCAGTTCTTC,CASSQGRGGVFNEQFF
TRBJ1-2,TRBV7-2,-,few,TGTGCCAGCAGCTATACAGTGAGAGATGGCTACACCTTC,CASSYTVRDGYTF
TRBJ2-1,TRBV5-1,TRBD1,many,TGCGCCAGCAGCTCTGGCAGGGGGCAGCACAATGAGCAGTTCTTC,CASSSGRGQHNEQFF
TRBJ2-3,TRBV19,-,few,TGTGCCAGTAGTACCCAAGGACCCGGGGTGACGGGCGATACGCAGTATTTT,CASSTQGPGVTGDTQYF
TRBJ2-4,TRBV6-1,-,few,TGTGCCAGCAGTCCCATTGACGTACCTGCCAAAAACATTCAGTACTTC,CASSPIDVPAKNIQYF
TRBJ2-4,TRBV15,-,many,TGTGCCACCAGCAGCCTTACAGGGGAGGGAAACATTCAGTACTTC,CATSSLTGEGNIQYF
TRBJ2-5,TRBV7-8,-,many,TGTGCCAGCAGCTTAACCCGGGGGCGCGAGGGAGAGACCCAGTACTTC,CASSLTRGREGETQYF
TRBJ2-7,TRBV12-3/TRBV12-4,-,few,TGTGCCAGCAGTTTAGTCCCCCGGGGAGGACTCCTACTGAACCCCTACGAGCAGTACTTC,CASSLVPRGGLLLNPYEQYF
TRBJ2-7,TRBV25-1,TRBD1,many,TGTGCCAGCAGTGCAACACAGGGGAGTCTTCTGTACGAGCAGTACTTC,CASSATQGSLLYEQYF